This T cell receptor (beta chain) is drawn from a study of radiation and T cells in renal cell carcinoma. The CDR3 contains 16 residues. The V end was cut by 5 bases, the J end by 5 bases, with 21 bases between. In germline, CDR1 is LNHNV, CDR2 YYDKDF (reference sequence). Time point of the sample: baseline pretreatment blood. Treatment noted: 15 Gy SBRT to primary tumor, nephrectomy 4 weeks later. Some clones are missing from TCRdb's copy, which holds only in-frame ones; the method was immunoSEQ multiplex PCR. Of 150,000 or so clones detected, more than 70% appear once; the ten largest clones hold about 11%.

This chain links TRBV15 with TRBJ2-5; maybe TRBD2 (6 bases). The TCR was taken from a woman aged 45-60 years with renal cell carcinoma. The sequencing used blood, collected from a patient whose treatment included radiotherapy and nephrectomy. The chain's CDR3 is CATSPRTQGAGETQYF. CDR3 coding DNA: TGTGCCACCAGCCCCCGGACGCAAGGGGCGGGGGAGACCCAGTACTTC.